These 25 T cell receptor beta chains were all obtained from the same sample, sequenced in a study of liver allograft versus peripheral blood T cells. Study in general: Within transplanted livers, the T cell receptor repertoires were examined and compared against the repertoires present in the peripheral blood of liver transplant recipients.

Each CDR3 protein is one row after TCRdb ran MiXCR on the reads. In the table there are a few thousand distinct CDR3 sequences, 15% to 20% of which are singletons. The receptors here all came from a human patient who had a liver transplant. Some T cells may arise from the graft donor.

This rearrangement joins TRBV7-9 to TRBJ2-1, with 11 nucleotides matching TRBD2. CDR1 and CDR2 (germline): SEHNR, FQNEAQ (reference sequence). Trimming took 5 bases from V and 7 from J; bases not matched to a gene: 10. CDR3 size: 16 residues. This CDR3 is CASSPTSGSVSNEQFF. The CDR3 DNA follows: TGTGCCAGCAGCCCCACTAGCGGGAGTGTTTCGAATGAGCAGTTCTTC.

Within the sample, this clonotype is medium-sized. The genes are TRBV5-4 and TRBJ2-7, with 15 positions matching TRBD2. The V gene end was trimmed by 4 bases and the J gene end by 4 bases; junction bases not matched to a gene: 3. This CDR3 contains 15 residues. Germline V CDR1 and CDR2: SGHNT, YYREEE (reference sequence). The CDR3: CASSQGTSGGYEQYF. The CDR3, as DNA: TGTGCCAGCAGCCAAGGGACTAGCGGGGGGTACGAGCAGTACTTC.

This clonotype is large. The chain has TRBV6-5 and TRBJ2-3; 11 bases align to TRBD2. This CDR3 has 16 residues. In germline, CDR1 is MNHEY, CDR2 SVGAGI. Trimming cost V 0 bases and J 4 bases; bases outside gene matches: 3. The CDR3 is CASSYSGTSGADTQYF. Written as DNA, the CDR3 is TGTGCCAGCAGTTACTCAGGGACTAGCGGTGCAGATACGCAGTATTTT.

By its share, this clonotype is medium-sized. This chain uses TRBV10-3 with TRBJ1-2; 12 bases fit TRBD1. CDR1 and CDR2 (germline): ENHRY, SYGVKD. V dropped 4 bases and J dropped 5; count of bases not matched to a gene: 5. The CDR3 is made up of 15 amino acids. The CDR3 protein is CAISAGTGGGYGYTF. CDR3 in DNA: TGTGCCATCAGTGCCGGGACAGGGGGCGGATATGGCTACACCTTC.

This clonotype is medium-sized in the sample. The chain couples TRBV18 to TRBJ2-5; TRBD2 aligns across 11 bases. Trimming removed 4 bases from V and 5 bases from J; junction bases left unmatched: 12. From germline, CDR1 is KGHSH and CDR2 LQKENI. The CDR3 is 17 residues long. This CDR3 reads CASSRILSGLAGETQYF. CDR3 sequence (DNA): TGTGCCAGCTCACGCATATTGTCCGGACTAGCGGGCGAGACCCAGTACTTC.

The CDR3 loop reads CARSLTSGYEQYF. Here the CDR3 DNA reads TGTGCCAGAAGCTTGACTAGCGGGTACGAGCAGTACTTC. The chain employs TRBV5-3 and TRBJ2-7; 9 bases fit TRBD2. TRBV5-3 is an open reading frame whose function is uncertain. The CDR3 has 13 amino acids. V dropped 1 base and J dropped 4; count of bases not matched to a gene: 0.

This clonotype was found many times. The chain combines TRBV7-9 with TRBJ2-1, with 8 bases lining up with TRBD2. V dropped 5 bases and J dropped 7; count of bases not matched to a gene: 1. The CDR3 has 12 amino acids. CDR1 is SEHNR and CDR2 is FQNEAQ in the germline V gene (reference sequence). The CDR3 protein is CASSPGGNEQFF. CDR3 bases: TGTGCCAGCAGCCCGGGGGGGAATGAGCAGTTCTTC.

This clonotype is medium-sized (0.01 to 0.1%) by share. V and J are TRBV6-5 and TRBJ1-1; no clear D gene. Germline V gene sequence: CDR1 MNHEY, CDR2 SVGAGI. V was cut by 0 bases and J by 8 bases, with 10 bases left in between. The CDR3 has 13 residues. The CDR3 DNA sequence: TGTGCCAGCAGTTACTCGAGAACCGTCGAAGCTTTCTTT. This gives the protein CASSYSRTVEAFF.

This clonotype is hyperexpanded by share. J is TRBJ1-5 and V is TRBV6-2 or TRBV6-3, with no clear D. The V gene lost 7 bases and the J gene lost 7 bases, with 14 bases spanning the gap. Germline CDR1 and CDR2: MNHEY and SVGEGT. There are 13 residues in the CDR3. CDR3 residues: CASTTQDHQPQHF. CDR3 DNA: TGTGCCAGCACTACTCAAGACCACCAGCCCCAGCATTTT.

This clonotype is medium-sized in the sample. The chain is built from TRBV6-2 or TRBV6-3 and TRBJ2-5, with a weak D call TRBD1 (5 bases). From germline, CDR1 is MNHEY and CDR2 SVGEGT. The CDR3 runs 14 residues. Between the trimmed V and J ends, which lost 8 bases and 2 bases, there was a span of 15 bases. The CDR3: CASFPRAGQETQYF. The CDR3 bases are TGTGCCAGCTTCCCAAGGGCAGGGCAAGAGACCCAGTACTTC.

Within the sample, this clonotype is medium-sized. V and J are TRBV24-1 and TRBJ2-1; D is perhaps TRBD1 (5 bases). CDR3 length: 16 residues. Trimming took 1 base from V and 4 from J, leaving 13 bases between them. Per the germline V gene, CDR1 is KGHDR and CDR2 is SFDVKD. Written as DNA, the CDR3 is TGTGCCACCAGTGATTTTGGGCAGGGAAAATACAATGAGCAGTTCTTC. It yields the protein CATSDFGQGKYNEQFF.

The chain employs TRBV6-5 and TRBJ1-6; TRBD1 matches 12 bases. This CDR3 spans 16 amino acids. V lost 7 bases and J lost 10; bases outside the gene matches: 11. Germline CDR1 is MNHEY and CDR2 is SVGAGI. The CDR3 loop reads CASTKRAGTGGSPLHF. The CDR3 DNA is TGTGCCAGCACCAAGCGGGCCGGGACAGGGGGCTCACCCCTCCACTTT.

This clonotype is deemed medium-sized. This chain joins TRBV27 and TRBJ2-5; maybe TRBD2 (6 bases). The V gene's germline CDR1 is MNHEY and CDR2 SMNVEV (reference sequence). Between the trimmed V and J ends, which lost 0 bases and 4 bases, there was a span of 9 bases. The CDR3 is 14 residues long. Here the CDR3 DNA reads TGTGCCAGCAGTTTATCTTGGGGAGGAGAGACCCAGTACTTC. Translated, it gives CASSLSWGGETQYF.

By sample share, this clonotype is large. Sequence at one end of the junction differs from germline and may be a read error. This chain connects TRBV24-1 to TRBJ2-1; possible D gene TRBD1, 6 bases. In germline, CDR1 is KGHDR, CDR2 SFDVKD. The CDR3 loop spans 15 amino acids. CDR3 nucleotides: TGTGCCACCAGTGTTTTGGGGACATCACGGAATGAGCAGTTCTTC. Its translation: CATSVLGTSRNEQFF.

Sample share makes this clonotype large (0.1 to 1%). The genes are TRBV29-1 and TRBJ1-2; 9 positions agree with TRBD1. The V and J ends lost 7 bases and 0 bases, in that order; junction bases with no gene match: 0. The CDR3 is 12 amino acids. The germline gives CDR1 SQVTM, CDR2 ANQGSEA. CDR3 amino acids: CSGQGANYGYTF. The CDR3 bases are TGCAGCGGACAGGGGGCTAACTATGGCTACACCTTC.

This clonotype qualifies as medium-sized (0.01 to 0.1%). This chain uses TRBV28 with TRBJ1-1, with unresolved D. Germline CDR1 and CDR2: MDHEN and SYDVKM. This CDR3 region has 14 residues. V gave up 5 bases and J gave up 6 bases, with 16 bases separating them. CDR3 DNA: TGTGCCAGCAGTAGACCAAACTACCCGCCTGAAGCTTTCTTT. Protein: CASSRPNYPPEAFF.

This clonotype was seen a handful of times. The chain combines TRBV20-1 with TRBJ2-7; D may match TRBD1 or TRBD2 (5 bases each). The CDR3 contains 15 residues. Trimming removed 5 bases from V and 0 bases from J, with 17 bases in between. Germline V gives CDR1 DFQATT, CDR2 SNEGSKA (reference sequence). The CDR3, as DNA: TGCAGTGCTGTACGCCCGGGACCGCTCTCCTACGAGCAGTACTTC. Protein: CSAVRPGPLSYEQYF.

This rearrangement joins TRBV6-5 to TRBJ1-5; 10 nucleotides align to TRBD1. J was trimmed by 4 bases and V by 6 bases; bases with no gene match: 6. Germline V gene lookup returns CDR1 MNHEY and CDR2 SVGAGI. CDR3 length: 15 residues. For the CDR3, the DNA is TGTGCCAGCAGCCCGGGACAGGGGTTGAATCAGCCCCAGCATTTT. Amino acid sequence: CASSPGQGLNQPQHF.

This clonotype is labeled medium-sized. The chain combines TRBV6-6 with TRBJ2-1; 14 bases match TRBD2. CDR1 MNHNY and CDR2 SVGAGI come from the germline V gene (reference sequence). The CDR3 covers 16 residues. V dropped 5 bases and J dropped 7; count of bases not matched to a gene: 7. The CDR3 bases are TGTGCCAGCAGTGGAAGACTAGCGGGGGGGCCGAATGAGCAGTTCTTC. This encodes CASSGRLAGGPNEQFF.

By frequency in the sample, this clonotype is medium-sized (0.01 to 0.1%). This chain connects TRBV6-1 to TRBJ1-1; D ambiguous. The V end was cut by 2 bases, the J end by 1 base, with 11 bases between. CDR1 and CDR2 from the germline V gene are MNHNS and SASEGT. The CDR3 consists of 15 residues. The CDR3 nucleotides read TGTGCCAGCAGTGAATCGTCAGGCGAGAACACTGAAGCTTTCTTT. Its translation is CASSESSGENTEAFF.

The V and J genes are TRBV15 and TRBJ2-1; 13 bases are a match to TRBD2. The CDR3 is made up of 15 amino acids. Per the germline V gene, CDR1 is LNHNV and CDR2 is YYDKDF (reference sequence). V shed 1 base, J shed 8 bases, and the junction held 2 bases outside the gene matches. Here the CDR3 DNA reads TGTGCCACCAGCAGAGGGACTAGCGGGAGTGATGAGCAGTTCTTC. Residues: CATSRGTSGSDEQFF.

The chain combines TRBV29-1 with TRBJ1-1, with D maybe TRBD1 (6 bases). Germline loops: CDR1 SQVTM, CDR2 ANQGSEA. This CDR3 contains 15 residues. V shed 1 base and J shed 3 bases, with 15 bases lying between them. The CDR3 DNA sequence: TGCAGCGTTGAAGGGCCAGGGGTGAGGGACACTGAAGCTTTCTTT. It is translated as CSVEGPGVRDTEAFF.

Worth noting for this clonotype: A clone one base away is much larger, so this may be a read error. The chain carries TRBV9 and TRBJ2-1; D is unresolved. There are 14 residues in the CDR3. CDR1 and CDR2 from the germline V gene are SGDLS and YYNGEE. In nucleotides, the CDR3 is TGTGACAGCAGCGTAGAGGACGCCTACAATGAGCAGTTCTTC. This translates into CDSSVEDAYNEQFF.

The chain employs TRBV12-5 and TRBJ2-3, with TRBD1 identical over 8 bases. Losses at the gene ends were 4 bases for V and 1 base for J; bases not matched to a gene: 4. Germline V gene sequence: CDR1 LGHNT, CDR2 FRNRAP. This CDR3 is built from 15 residues. The CDR3 loop is CASGWEDRGTDTQYF. The DNA of the CDR3 is TGTGCTAGTGGTTGGGAGGACAGGGGCACAGATACGCAGTATTTT.

This clonotype is medium-sized in the sample. The chain carries TRBV6-1 and TRBJ2-2; D is unclear. This CDR3 has 11 residues. In germline, CDR1 is MNHNS, CDR2 SASEGT. Between the trimmed V and J ends, which lost 8 bases and 6 bases, there was a span of 7 bases. The DNA for the CDR3 is TGTGCCAGCCCCGTATCCGGGGAGCTGTTTTTT. It translates to CASPVSGELFF.